This T cell receptor (beta chain) was found in a study of spatial heterogeneity in lung cancer (dated by TCRdb to 2018 to 2020). Regarding the research as a whole: Beta-chain transcripts were consistently detected in greater numbers than alpha-chain transcripts, which likely reflected higher beta-chain transcript abundance. In tumor regions, TCR transcript counts showed a strong correlation with a T cell transcriptional module score derived from matched bulk RNA-seq. Both alpha and beta chains were TCR-sequenced in samples taken at surgery, namely 220 tumor regions, 64 matched nontumor lung samples and about 52 PBMC samples. In the raw uncorrected reads, each unique combination of TCR and UMI appeared more than ten times on average. TCR repertoire features were related to nonsynonymous mutation counts determined by whole-exome sequencing of tumor tissue. In non-small cell lung cancer, the study made a quantitative comparison of TCR alpha and beta repertoires among multiple tumor regions, matched nontumor lung and blood.

Inclusive of the bounding cysteine and phenylalanine, the CDR3 is 13 residues long. CDR3 DNA is the only sequence kept; it has 39 bases, read in frame from the first base. For CDR1 and CDR2, the germline V gene (reference sequence) lists SSHAT and FNYEAQ. This clonotype was picked up many times. Its antigen specificity is not known. One end of the junction is discordant with germline, which a read error may explain. The library was built for alpha chains, so this beta chain is an off-target read and its size means little. Findings and caveats that apply to the study as a whole: The count of ubiquitous expanded TCRs correlated with the count of ubiquitous nonsynonymous mutations, and the count of regional expanded TCRs correlated with the count of regional nonsynonymous mutations. Additional single-cell paired TCR alpha and beta sequencing was considered necessary to confirm, at a functional level, the hypothesis that regional TCRs recognize regional mutations. TCR-seq was estimated to cover only roughly 7% of tumor T cells for alpha chains and roughly 14% for beta chains. The tumor nonsynonymous mutation count correlated with the number of expanded intratumoral alpha and beta TCRs.

The time point tag for this specimen amounts to: sample taken at primary tumor resection. The donors were 65 to 85 patients from the lung TRACERx cohort who had early-stage, untreated non-small cell lung cancer. Without any cell sorting, TCR sequencing was performed on whole RNA extracted either from tumor and nontumor lung tissue or from cryopreserved PBMC samples. Patients were selected for TCR sequencing only if sufficient RNA was available from at least two tumor regions. Before being selected, tumor and adjacent nontumor lung specimens were reviewed by a lung pathologist. Library method: 5' RACE. The sample was run on a NextSeq 500. To allow correction of PCR and sequencing errors, the TCR library protocol tagged every TCR cDNA molecule with a unique molecular identifier. The study's own analysis went as follows. TCR identification, UMI-based error correction and CDR3 extraction were performed with Decombinator tools. TCRs above a frequency of 2 per 1,000, corresponding to the top 1% of the tumor frequency distribution, were defined as expanded. Expanded tumor TCRs statistically deemed absent (corrected P<0.05) from at least one tumor region were classed as regional, and all other expanded tumor TCRs were classed as ubiquitous. Rényi diversity was computed with the R vegan package after subsampling each repertoire 100 times to 5,000 TCRs. CDR3 similarity networks were built from amino acid triplet string-kernel similarity, connecting CDR3s with pairwise similarity above 0.82. TCRdb reanalyzed the raw reads on its own, using fastp at Q25 for trimming and MiXCR for clone calling, and kept in-frame beta chains. Rows with one shared CDR3 protein collapse into an entry with the most common genes and DNA. Here the V and J calls rest on TCRdb's processing, not on the authors' analysis. This sample is represented by about 6,000 distinct CDR3 sequences; around 13% of them were singletons. The ten top clones hold about 11% of the sample.

Specimen: lung tumor tissue, collected at surgery. Recombination linked TRBV7-7 to TRBJ1-1; no confident D gene assignment can be made. This TCR came from a male donor with early-stage non-small cell lung cancer. CDR3 loop: CASSLKQNTEAFF. The sequence in DNA is TGTGCTAGCAGCTTAAAGCAGAACACTGAAGCTTTCTTT.